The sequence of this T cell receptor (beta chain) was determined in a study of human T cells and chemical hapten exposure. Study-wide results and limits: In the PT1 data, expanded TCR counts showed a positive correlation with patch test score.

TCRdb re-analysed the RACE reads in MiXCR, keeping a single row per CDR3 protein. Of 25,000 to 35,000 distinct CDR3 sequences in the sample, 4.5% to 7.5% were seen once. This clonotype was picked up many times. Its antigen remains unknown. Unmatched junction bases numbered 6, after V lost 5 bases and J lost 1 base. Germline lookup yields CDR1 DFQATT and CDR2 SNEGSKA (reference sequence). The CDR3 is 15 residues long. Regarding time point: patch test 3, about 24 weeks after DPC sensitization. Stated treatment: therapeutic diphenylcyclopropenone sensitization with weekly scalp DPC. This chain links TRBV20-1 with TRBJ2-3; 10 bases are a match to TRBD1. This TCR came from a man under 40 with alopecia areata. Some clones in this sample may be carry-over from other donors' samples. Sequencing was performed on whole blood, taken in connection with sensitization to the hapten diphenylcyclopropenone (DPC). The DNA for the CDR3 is TGCAGTGCTTCGGGGGACAGGGGCGGCACAGATACGCAGTATTTT. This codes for CSASGDRGGTDTQYF.